This passage covers 30 T cell receptor beta chains from one sample sequenced in a study of PD-1 blockade in mismatch repair-deficient tumors. Data came from immunoSEQ multiplex PCR; TCRdb stores just in-frame clones and leaves some out. The sample carries 100,000 or so clones, over 75% recorded once. The sequencing used peripheral blood, collected 35 to 37 weeks after starting pembrolizumab. These receptors were taken from an adult with mismatch repair-deficient cancer.

V gene TRBV4-3 combines with J gene TRBJ2-1, with 7 nucleotides matching TRBD2. CDR3 length: 17 amino acids. In germline, CDR1 is LGHNA, CDR2 YSLEER. The junction had 9 bases not matched to a gene; V was cut back by 0 bases and J by 4 bases. Here the CDR3 DNA reads TGCGCCAGCAGCCAAGATCGGGGAGGGGATCGTTACAATGAGCAGTTCTTC. Its translation is CASSQDRGGDRYNEQFF.

The rearrangement uses TRBV21-1 and TRBJ2-7; the tabulated D call, TRBD1, remains unverified against the DNA. TRBV21-1 is recorded as a pseudogene. The length of the CDR3 is 15 residues. Here the CDR3 DNA reads TGTGCCAGCAGCAGCCGTTTACCCACGACATACGAGCAGTACTTC. Encoded protein: CASSSRLPTTYEQYF.

The genes are TRBV5-4 and TRBJ2-1; the match to TRBD2 covers 11 bases. This CDR3 is built from 16 residues. CDR1 and CDR2 (germline): SGHNT, YYREEE (reference sequence). Germline trimming cut 3 bases from V and 7 bases from J; bases unmatched to any gene: 9. CDR3 nucleotide sequence: TGTGCCAGCAGCTCCCAACTAGCGGGAGTGGGTAATGAGCAGTTCTTC. Translating gives CASSSQLAGVGNEQFF.

The rearrangement joins TRBV5-1 to TRBJ2-3; D is unclear. V lost 7 bases and J lost 0, with 18 bases in between. CDR1 and CDR2 from the germline V gene are SGHRS and YFSETQ. The CDR3 totals 16 residues. This CDR3 reads CASVAERLQSTDTQYF. CDR3 bases: TGCGCCAGCGTCGCCGAACGACTCCAAAGCACAGATACGCAGTATTTT.

This chain connects TRBV5-5 to TRBJ2-7; D may be TRBD1 (6 bases). V was trimmed by 0 bases and J by 0 bases, leaving 10 bases between them. Germline V lookup: CDR1 SGHKS, CDR2 YYEKEE (reference sequence). The CDR3 is 15 residues long. In nucleotides, the CDR3 is TGTGCCAGCAGCTTGGCAGGGGTAAGCTCCTACGAGCAGTACTTC. The encoded protein is CASSLAGVSSYEQYF.

This clone was seen only once. This sequence joins TRBV11-2 and TRBJ2-5; TRBD2 matches 11 bases. Germline V gene data show CDR1 as SGHAT and CDR2 as FQNNGV. The V and J ends lost 4 bases and 3 bases, in that order; junction bases with no gene match: 4. The CDR3 sequence is 15 residues long. CDR3: CASSSKTSGKETQYF. Here the CDR3 DNA reads TGTGCCAGCAGCTCAAAGACTAGCGGGAAAGAGACCCAGTACTTC.

This chain connects TRBV2 to TRBJ2-7, with TRBD2 matching over 8 bases. J gave up 3 bases and V 8 bases, and 6 bases lay outside the gene matches. The CDR3 has 13 amino acids. Per the germline V gene, CDR1 is SNHLY and CDR2 is FYNNEI. CDR3 nucleotides: TGTGCCAGCGGGCTAGCGGGTGTCTACGAGCAGTACTTC. Translated: CASGLAGVYEQYF.

The gene calls are TRBV7-2 and TRBJ2-5, with TRBD2 matching 9 bases. The germline CDR1 and CDR2 sequences are SGHTA and FQGNSA. Trimming removed 4 bases from V and 5 bases from J; junction bases left unmatched: 8. The CDR3 has 15 amino acids. CDR3 residues: CASSYRAGGGETQYF. In DNA form, the CDR3 reads TGTGCCAGCAGCTATCGAGCGGGAGGCGGGGAGACCCAGTACTTC.

V and J are TRBV27 and TRBJ2-7; tentatively, D is TRBD1 or TRBD2 (5 bases each). V was cut by 8 bases and J by 5 bases, with 16 bases left in between. Germline lookup yields CDR1 MNHEY and CDR2 SMNVEV (reference sequence). The CDR3 sequence is 13 residues long. CDR3 sequence reads: CASARGPGNEQYF. CDR3 sequence (DNA): TGTGCCAGCGCCCGGGGACCGGGCAACGAGCAGTACTTC.

V usage is TRBV13 and J usage is TRBJ2-5; TRBD2 aligns across 9 bases. The CDR3 is made up of 16 amino acids. The germline V gene has CDR1 PRHDT and CDR2 FYEKMQ (reference sequence). The junction had 8 bases not matched to a gene; V was cut back by 1 base and J by 5 bases. The CDR3 DNA is TGTGCCAGCAGCTTAGCTGCGGGAGGGCGGAACGAGACCCAGTACTTC. Protein sequence: CASSLAAGGRNETQYF.

The chain has TRBV9 and TRBJ2-4; D may correspond to TRBD1 or TRBD2 (6 bases each). The V gene lost 3 bases and the J gene lost 1 base, with 17 bases spanning the gap. The germline gives CDR1 SGDLS, CDR2 YYNGEE. The CDR3 loop spans 17 amino acids. The CDR3 nucleotides are TGTGCCAGCAGCGGACGCAATAGGGGGGCCGCCAAAAACATTCAGTACTTC. Translating gives CASSGRNRGAAKNIQYF.

This rearrangement joins TRBV7-9 to TRBJ2-7; TRBD2 aligns across 7 bases. After removal of 3 bases from V and 1 base from J, the junction contained 3 bases not matched to a gene. Germline CDR1 reads SEHNR; CDR2 reads FQNEAQ (reference sequence). The CDR3 spans 14 residues. The CDR3 reads CASSLGGMSYEQYF. Here the CDR3 DNA reads TGTGCCAGCAGCTTGGGGGGGATGTCCTACGAGCAGTACTTC.

The chain employs TRBV6-1 and TRBJ1-4; a weak D match, TRBD1 (5 bases). The V gene lost 1 base and the J gene lost 8 bases, with 11 bases spanning the gap. The CDR3 totals 14 residues. From germline, CDR1 is MNHNS and CDR2 SASEGT. CDR3 residues: CASSEGGKGEKLFF. The CDR3 bases are TGTGCCAGCAGTGAAGGGGGGAAGGGAGAAAAACTGTTTTTT.

V usage is TRBV7-3 and J usage is TRBJ2-3, with 10 bases matching TRBD2. This CDR3 has 13 residues. With V trimmed by 5 bases and J by 8 bases, 4 bases remained unmatched. Germline lookup yields CDR1 SGHTA and CDR2 FQGTGA. The DNA for the CDR3 is TGTGCCAGCAGCCGGACTAGCGGCAGTACGCAGTATTTT. This codes for CASSRTSGSTQYF.

The chain carries TRBV19 and TRBJ2-3; D is unresolved. Looked up from germline, CDR1 is LNHDA and CDR2 is SQIVND (reference sequence). This CDR3 contains 13 residues. The germline V and J ends were trimmed by 0 bases and 3 bases, with 4 bases remaining between them. The CDR3 here is CASSIDPTDTQYF. In nucleotides, the CDR3 is TGTGCCAGTAGTATAGACCCGACAGATACGCAGTATTTT. The variable domain in full, completed from reference TRBV19 and TRBJ2-3, reads DGGITQSPKYLFRKEGQNVTLSCEQNLNHDAMYWYRQDPGQGLRLIYYSQIVNDFQKGDIAEGYSVSREKKESFPLTVTSAQKNPTAFYLCASSIDPTDTQYFGPGTRLTVL.

The chain uses TRBV14 and TRBJ2-3; D is ambiguous. This CDR3 is built from 20 residues. With 1 base removed from V and 0 bases from J, the gap between germline ends came to 23 bases. Germline assignment: CDR1 SGHDN and CDR2 FVKESK. The CDR3 DNA follows: TGTGCCAGCAGCCAAGGTTTTGGGCACCCCCCCTATTCTAGCACAGATACGCAGTATTTT. Its translation: CASSQGFGHPPYSSTDTQYF.

The gene calls are TRBV7-3 and TRBJ2-6; D gene unclear. Germline V gene sequence: CDR1 SGHTA, CDR2 FQGTGA. With 5 bases removed from V and 0 bases from J, the gap between germline ends came to 8 bases. The CDR3 is 15 residues long. The CDR3 loop reads CASSLGGSGANVLTF. CDR3 DNA sequence: TGTGCCAGCAGCCTGGGCGGCTCTGGGGCCAACGTCCTGACTTTC.

V gene TRBV7-8 combines with J gene TRBJ1-1; D gene ambiguous. V was cut by 2 bases and J by 7 bases, with 11 bases left in between. Germline assignment: CDR1 SGHVS and CDR2 FQNEAQ. The CDR3 is 13 amino acids. CDR3 nucleotides: TGTGCCAGCAGCTTAACCCTGATGGGTGAAGCTTTCTTT. This gives the protein CASSLTLMGEAFF.

The chain carries TRBV11-3 and TRBJ2-7, with 10 bases that match TRBD1. V lost 1 base and J lost 5; bases outside the gene matches: 2. The CDR3 consists of 14 residues. Germline V gene sequence: CDR1 SGHNT, CDR2 YENEEA. CDR3 sequence (DNA): TGTGCCAGCAGCTTAGGACAGGGGGCCAACGAGCAGTACTTC. This sequence encodes CASSLGQGANEQYF.

V usage is TRBV18 and J usage is TRBJ1-1; a possible D gene is TRBD1 (5 bases). From germline, CDR1 is KGHSH and CDR2 LQKENI. This CDR3 region has 15 residues. Trimming cost V 4 bases and J 1 base, with 13 bases left between them. The CDR3 spells CASSLGTLSNTEAFF. For the CDR3, the DNA is TGTGCCAGCTCACTCGGGACTCTCTCGAACACTGAAGCTTTCTTT. Full variable domain (rest looked up from reference TRBV18 and TRBJ1-1): NAGVMQNPRHLVRRRGQEARLRCSPMKGHSHVYWYRQLPEEGLKFMVYLQKENIIDESGMPKERFSAEFPKEGPSILRIQQVVRGDSAAYFCASSLGTLSNTEAFFGQGTRLTVV.

The chain links TRBV5-4 to TRBJ2-5; D might be TRBD1 (6 bases). Germline values: CDR1 SGHNT, CDR2 YYREEE (reference sequence). The ends were cut back, 0 bases at V and 5 bases at J, with 8 bases in the middle. The CDR3 is 13 amino acids. The CDR3 sequence is CASSLDREETQYF. CDR3 nucleotide sequence: TGTGCCAGCAGCTTGGACAGGGAGGAGACCCAGTACTTC.

This chain connects TRBV30 to TRBJ2-3; D ambiguous. CDR1 is GTSNPN, CDR2 SVGIG, per germline (reference sequence). V lost 2 bases, J lost 1 base, and 7 bases lay in between. The CDR3 extends over 13 amino acids. The CDR3 DNA follows: TGTGCCTGGAGTACAACGGGCACAGATACGCAGTATTTT. Translation: CAWSTTGTDTQYF.

This sequence joins TRBV19 and TRBJ1-4; D call uncertain. The CDR3 sequence is 11 residues long. Germline V CDR1 and CDR2: LNHDA, SQIVND (reference sequence). V was shortened by 3 bases and J by 8 bases, with 4 bases between the two germline ends. CDR3 protein: CASSIGEKLFF. Written as DNA, the CDR3 is TGTGCCAGTAGTATTGGCGAAAAACTGTTTTTT.

Note on this clone: Sequence at one end of the junction differs from germline and may be a read error. J is TRBJ2-7 and V is TRBV6-1; D uncertain. Germline values: CDR1 MNHNS, CDR2 SASEGT. The CDR3 covers 14 residues. The CDR3 DNA reads TGTGCCATCAGTGACCCTAAAGACTCCTACGAGCAGTACTTC. It translates to CAISDPKDSYEQYF.

The V gene is TRBV7-9, the J gene TRBJ1-2; no definite D call. CDR3 length: 13 residues. Germline V lookup: CDR1 SEHNR, CDR2 FQNEAQ (reference sequence). The V and J ends lost 0 bases and 6 bases respectively, with 8 bases between them. CDR3 DNA: TGTGCCAGCAGCTTAGCCTTAGATCATGGCTACACCTTC. Protein product: CASSLALDHGYTF.

This clone showed up just a few times. The chain uses TRBV6-1 and TRBJ1-2, with D tentatively TRBD1 (6 bases). This CDR3 is built from 12 residues. Trimming stripped 2 bases from V and 6 bases from J, with 7 bases between. Germline values: CDR1 MNHNS, CDR2 SASEGT. The CDR3: CASSERGHGYTF. CDR3 in DNA: TGTGCCAGCAGTGAACGGGGGCATGGCTACACCTTC.

V is TRBV5-5 and J is TRBJ2-7; tentative D call: TRBD2 (6 bases). The CDR3 has 16 amino acids. V was cut by 4 bases and J by 6 bases, with 23 bases left in between. Germline CDR1 SGHKS, CDR2 YYEKEE (reference sequence). CDR3 sequence: CASSLQPSSAPGEQYF. The CDR3 coding sequence is TGTGCCAGCAGCCTACAACCCTCTAGCGCCCCCGGCGAGCAGTACTTC.

In this sample, this clone turned up a few times. Other DNA sequences from this sample encode an identical CDR3 as well. This rearrangement joins TRBV29-1 to TRBJ2-3; D is possibly TRBD1 or TRBD2 (6 bases each). The CDR3 spans 12 residues. V was cut by 5 bases and J by 4 bases, with 10 bases left in between. Looked up from germline, CDR1 is SQVTM and CDR2 is ANQGSEA. CDR3: CSVRGVADTQYF. The DNA of the CDR3 is TGCAGCGTTAGGGGGGTGGCAGATACGCAGTATTTT.

The chain is built from TRBV11-2 and TRBJ2-7, with 7 positions matching TRBD2. Germline CDR1 reads SGHAT; CDR2 reads FQNNGV. After removal of 5 bases from V and 3 bases from J, the junction contained 7 bases not matched to a gene. This CDR3 is built from 14 residues. The CDR3 DNA follows: TGTGCCAGCAGCCTTAACTGGGGGGGCTACGAGCAGTACTTC. Protein product: CASSLNWGGYEQYF.

The DNA of the CDR3 is TGTGCCAGCAGTTTAACTCGGGTCAGGAGTTGGACTGAAGCTTTCTTT. Encoded protein: CASSLTRVRSWTEAFF. The chain has TRBV6-6 and TRBJ1-1, with D unclear. Deletions cut 4 bases from V and 5 bases from J, with 20 bases between. CDR1 and CDR2 (germline): MNHNY, SVGAGI (reference sequence). The CDR3 is 16 amino acids.